The clone carrying this T cell receptor (beta chain) was observed a handful of times. The V gene end was trimmed by 0 bases and the J gene end by 7 bases; junction bases not matched to a gene: 6. CDR3 length: 14 amino acids. CDR1 is SGHRS, CDR2 YFSETQ, per germline. TCRdb processed the 5' RACE reads anew with MiXCR; each CDR3 protein has one entry. The sample yields around 340,000 distinct CDR3 sequences, roughly an eighth seen once. The data stem from a study of T-cell memory formation after mild COVID-19. This chain uses TRBV5-1 with TRBJ2-7; 8 bases match TRBD1. This receptor was taken from a young man who had mild COVID-19 (a few samples of this study predate the infection). Cell type and time point are not known. Source material: PBMCs or a T cell subset sorted from them (not recorded which). As DNA, the CDR3 is TGCGCCAGCAGCTTGGTTGCAGGGGGCGGAGAGCAGTACTTC. It specifies CASSLVAGGGEQYF.